This T cell receptor (beta chain) was captured in a study of blood T cell repertoires in COVID-19. Study information: Researchers got acute and convalescent COVID-19 samples from the United States, Italy and Spain.

In the original processing: The authors estimated nucleated cell counts from reference gene primer amplification. TCRdb's table, derived via immunoSEQ multiplex PCR, lists solely in-frame clones and lacks some. V and J calls plus clone size are reproduced from that table; the DNA served to infer D and trimming. The profile shows roughly 150,000 clones, 70% to 90% of them singletons. Trimming at V came to 4 bases and at J to 2 bases, leaving 4 bases not matched to a gene. Germline lookup yields CDR1 SGHRS and CDR2 YFSETQ. The length of the CDR3 is 14 residues. Sequencing was performed on peripheral blood. The TCR comes from a woman at least 80 years old with COVID-19, enrolled during active disease. The V call is TRBV5-1, the J call TRBJ2-7, with 9 bases that match TRBD1. The CDR3, as DNA: TGCGCCAGCAGCCCCGGGACAGGGACCTACGAGCAGTACTTC. The encoded protein is CASSPGTGTYEQYF.